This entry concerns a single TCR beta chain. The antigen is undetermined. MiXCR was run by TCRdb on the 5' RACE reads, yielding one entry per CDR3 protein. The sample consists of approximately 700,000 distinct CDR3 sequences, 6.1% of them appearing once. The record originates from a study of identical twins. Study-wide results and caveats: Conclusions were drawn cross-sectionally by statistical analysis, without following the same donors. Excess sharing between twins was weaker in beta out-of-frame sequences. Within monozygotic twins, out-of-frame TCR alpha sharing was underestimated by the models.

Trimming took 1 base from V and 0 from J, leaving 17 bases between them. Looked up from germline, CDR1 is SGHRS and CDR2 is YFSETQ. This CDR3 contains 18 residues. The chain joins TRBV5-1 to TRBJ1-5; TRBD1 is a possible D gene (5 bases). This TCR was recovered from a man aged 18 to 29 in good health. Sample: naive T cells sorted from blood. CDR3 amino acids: CASSLRRERTYSNQPQHF. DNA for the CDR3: TGCGCCAGCAGCTTGCGCAGGGAGCGAACTTATAGCAATCAGCCCCAGCATTTT.